These 10 T cell receptor beta chains were all obtained from the same sample, sequenced in a study of cytomegalovirus exposure and HLA in healthy donors. Researchers ran the PCR with 60 Vbeta and 13 Jbeta primers. Profiled with immunoSEQ multiplex PCR; TCRdb holds only in-frame clones, not every one. The data contain about 160,000 clones, just over 70% of them singletons. Sequences were obtained from PBMCs. The source of these receptors is a man in his late teens or twenties in good health and CMV-seropositive.

This clone was recorded once. The gene calls are TRBV7-6 and TRBJ2-1; 9 bases match TRBD2. With 5 bases clipped from V and 0 bases from J, the junction kept 5 bases outside the gene matches. CDR3 length equals 16 residues. Germline V lookup: CDR1 SGHVS, CDR2 FNYEAQ. CDR3 loop: CASSPHSGSSYNEQFF. The DNA of the CDR3 is TGTGCCAGCAGCCCCCATAGCGGGAGCTCCTACAATGAGCAGTTCTTC.

The chain couples TRBV6-1 to TRBJ2-7; 8 nucleotides line up with TRBD2. The ends lost 6 bases at V and 4 bases at J; junction bases unmatched: 8. CDR1 is MNHNS and CDR2 is SASEGT in the germline V gene. The CDR3 consists of 14 residues. In DNA, the CDR3 is TGTGCCAGCAGCTTAGCGGGGAGGGGGTACGAGCAGTACGTC. It yields the protein CASSLAGRGYEQYV.

The chain links TRBV6-1 to TRBJ2-2; D remains unclear. V was clipped by 6 bases and J by 2 bases, with 7 bases between them. CDR3 length: 13 amino acids. In germline, CDR1 is MNHNS, CDR2 SASEGT. The CDR3 sequence is CASRETNTGELFF. CDR3 DNA: TGTGCCAGCAGGGAAACTAACACCGGGGAGCTGTTTTTT.

The V gene is TRBV7-3, the J gene TRBJ2-2; the match to TRBD1 covers 9 bases. This CDR3 has 16 residues. Germline V gives CDR1 SGHTA, CDR2 FQGTGA. The V gene end was trimmed by 5 bases and the J gene end by 6 bases; junction bases not matched to a gene: 10. The CDR3 nucleotides read TGTGCCAGCAGCCTCTTCGGGACAGGGAGTTCCGGGGAGCTGTTTTTT. Amino acid sequence: CASSLFGTGSSGELFF.

V and J are TRBV7-3 and TRBJ1-1, with D unclear. Looked up from germline, CDR1 is SGHTA and CDR2 is FQGTGA. V gave up 1 base and J gave up 7 bases, with 13 bases separating them. The CDR3 consists of 14 residues. In nucleotides, the CDR3 is TGTGCCAGCAGCTTAAGCGGGCGAAGCCGTGAAGCTTTCTTT. It specifies CASSLSGRSREAFF.

J is TRBJ1-4 and V is TRBV19; D not certain. The CDR3 consists of 14 residues. Germline values: CDR1 LNHDA, CDR2 SQIVND (reference sequence). V lost 3 bases, J lost 6 bases, and 11 bases lay in between. CDR3 residues: CASSMRVHDEKLFF. CDR3 DNA: TGTGCCAGTAGTATGCGGGTGCACGATGAAAAACTGTTTTTT.

This rearrangement joins TRBV5-6 to TRBJ1-2; D perhaps matches TRBD1 (5 bases). The CDR3 has 14 amino acids. Germline V gene sequence: CDR1 SGHDT, CDR2 YYEEEE. Trimming shortened V by 0 bases and J by 5 bases, and 11 bases separated the two germline ends. The CDR3 region has the DNA TGTGCCAGCAGCTTGGAGGGGTTTCCATATGGCTACACCTTC. Translation: CASSLEGFPYGYTF. Full variable domain (remainder filled in from reference TRBV5-6 and TRBJ1-2): DAGVTQSPTHLIKTRGQQVTLRCSPKSGHDTVSWYQQALGQGPQFIFQYYEEEERQRGNFPDRFSGHQFPNYSSELNVNALLLGDSALYLCASSLEGFPYGYTFGSGTRLTVV.

This rearrangement joins TRBV28 to TRBJ2-3, with 8 bases aligning to TRBD2. Germline V CDR1 and CDR2: MDHEN, SYDVKM. There are 15 residues in the CDR3. Trimming took 4 bases from V and 6 from J; bases not matched to a gene: 9. CDR3 residues: CASSSPAGGADTQYF. The CDR3 DNA is TGTGCCAGCAGTTCCCCCGCGGGGGGCGCGGATACGCAGTATTTT.

This chain links TRBV5-1 with TRBJ2-3; 11 nucleotides agree with TRBD2. Trimming took 4 bases from V and 2 from J; bases not matched to a gene: 6. The CDR3 loop spans 16 amino acids. Germline V gives CDR1 SGHRS, CDR2 YFSETQ. The CDR3 loop reads CASSGTSGPDTDTQYF. DNA for the CDR3: TGCGCCAGCAGCGGGACTAGCGGTCCGGACACAGATACGCAGTATTTT.

This chain uses TRBV6-5 with TRBJ1-2; TRBD1 is a possible D gene (6 bases). Trimming stripped 4 bases from V and 8 bases from J, with 23 bases between. The CDR3 totals 16 residues. Looked up from germline, CDR1 is MNHEY and CDR2 is SVGAGI. CDR3 residues: CASSFAADSRLEGYTF. CDR3 nucleotides: TGTGCCAGCAGTTTCGCAGCGGACAGCCGCCTGGAGGGCTACACCTTC.